This T cell receptor beta chain was captured by sequencing in a study of beta chain features in type 1 diabetes. The study's findings and limits: Among all four CD4+ subsets, Type 1 diabetes patients had TCRB CDR3s that were moderately but significantly shorter. Equally in patients and controls, shorter templates might have been favored by PCR. The naive, central memory and Treg TCRB repertoires showed an apparent similarity that was greater among patients than among healthy donors.

The V end was cut by 5 bases, the J end by 0 bases, with 11 bases between. Germline lookup yields CDR1 SGHNT and CDR2 YENEEA. The CDR3 consists of 15 residues. Sorted CD4+ subsets: naive, central memory, regulatory, stem cell-like memory (CD45RO/CCR7/CD25/CD127/CD95/CD27 panel). Of the isolated RNA, all was reverse transcribed, and so the sequenced material was expressed TCRB transcripts. Here immunoSEQ multiplex PCR was the method, and the copy in TCRdb shows in-frame clones only, minus some. Of hundreds of thousands of clones in the sample, 15% to 19% were seen once. This clone appeared a few times. Its cognate antigen is unknown.

What was sequenced was naive CD4+ T cells from blood. This TCR derives from a man between 18 and 29 years old in good health. The chain carries TRBV11-3 and TRBJ2-1; D ambiguous. Here the CDR3 reads CASSPRSSSYNEQFF. The CDR3 DNA follows: TGTGCCAGCAGCCCCCGGTCGAGCTCCTACAATGAGCAGTTCTTC.